These 23 T cell receptor beta chains were all obtained from the same sample, sequenced in a study of blood T cell repertoires in COVID-19. Libraries were prepared by immunoSEQ multiplex PCR; TCRdb keeps only in-frame clonotypes and omits some of them. This sample has around 190,000 clones, with about 86% found just once. Sequencing used PBMCs or T cells enriched from blood (not recorded which). These receptor sequences come from a woman in her thirties or forties in a cohort exposed to, infected with or recovered from COVID-19 (not recorded which).

CDR3 DNA: TGTGCCAGCAGCGTCCTATCGACAGGGGGGGATGGCACCCTCCACTTT. It encodes CASSVLSTGGDGTLHF. The gene calls are TRBV4-2 and TRBJ1-6, with 9 bases that match TRBD1. The V and J ends lost 5 bases and 14 bases, in that order; junction bases with no gene match: 16. The CDR3 is made up of 16 amino acids. In germline, CDR1 is LGHNA, CDR2 YNFKEQ.

This clone is a singleton in its sample. This chain uses TRBV5-1 with TRBJ1-1; TRBD1 is a possible D gene (6 bases). Germline-derived CDR1 and CDR2 are SGHRS and YFSETQ. The CDR3 is 15 amino acids. The V gene lost 4 bases and the J gene lost 3 bases, with 16 bases spanning the gap. The CDR3 reads CASSTDGSGDTEAFF. The CDR3 nucleotides read TGCGCCAGCAGCACGGACGGGTCAGGGGACACTGAAGCTTTCTTT.

This sequence joins TRBV29-1 and TRBJ2-3; 8 bases are a match to TRBD2. Trimming at V came to 4 bases and at J to 4 bases, leaving 10 bases not matched to a gene. This CDR3 is built from 15 residues. Germline loops: CDR1 SQVTM, CDR2 ANQGSEA. The CDR3 loop is CSVAVAGSGADTQYF. As DNA, the CDR3 is TGCAGCGTTGCGGTAGCGGGATCCGGGGCAGATACGCAGTATTTT.

The chain carries TRBV6-1 and TRBJ1-2; perhaps TRBD1 as D (6 bases). The V end lost 0 bases, the J end lost 8 bases, and 19 bases lay between the germline ends. Germline V gene lookup returns CDR1 MNHNS and CDR2 SASEGT. This CDR3 is 16 amino acids long. The CDR3 bases are TGTGCCAGCAGTGAAGCGGTCTTGGGGGGGCTTTTAGGCTACACCTTC. Protein product: CASSEAVLGGLLGYTF.

The V gene is TRBV27, the J gene TRBJ2-7; no reliable D call. CDR1 is MNHEY and CDR2 is SMNVEV in the germline V gene (reference sequence). V was shortened by 5 bases and J by 4 bases, with 12 bases between the two germline ends. The CDR3 is 13 amino acids. The CDR3 loop reads CASSVFGPYEQYF. For the CDR3, the DNA is TGTGCCAGCAGTGTTTTTGGCCCTTACGAGCAGTACTTC.

The chain joins TRBV25-1 to TRBJ1-2; no clear D gene. The length of the CDR3 is 13 residues. The V gene's germline CDR1 is MGHDK and CDR2 SYGVNS. Trimming took 4 bases from V and 5 from J, leaving 11 bases between them. CDR3: CASSVSEGYGYTF. In DNA form, the CDR3 reads TGTGCCAGCAGTGTATCAGAGGGTTATGGCTACACCTTC.

The V gene is TRBV27, the J gene TRBJ1-6; no clear D. V lost 5 bases and J lost 3, with 8 bases in between. The CDR3 contains 14 residues. Looked up from germline, CDR1 is MNHEY and CDR2 is SMNVEV (reference sequence). The DNA for the CDR3 is TGTGCCAGCAGTCCAAGAGACTATAATTCACCCCTCCACTTT. This gives the protein CASSPRDYNSPLHF.

The chain joins TRBV4-2 to TRBJ2-5, with D tentatively TRBD1 (6 bases). This CDR3 spans 12 amino acids. Deletions cut 6 bases from V and 5 bases from J, with 10 bases between. The germline CDR1 and CDR2 sequences are LGHNA and YNFKEQ. The CDR3 DNA sequence: TGTGCCAGCAGTTTCAGGGGTGAGACCCAGTACTTC. Translating gives CASSFRGETQYF.

The chain combines TRBV6-5 with TRBJ2-7, with 9 bases aligning to TRBD1. V shed 7 bases and J 5 bases; nucleotides not matched to a gene: 12. This CDR3 has 15 amino acids. Looked up from germline, CDR1 is MNHEY and CDR2 is SVGAGI. The CDR3 DNA reads as TGTGCCAGCACCTTATATCGGGACAGGGCCCACGAGCAGTACTTC. As protein: CASTLYRDRAHEQYF.

The chain recombines TRBV24-1 with TRBJ2-6; a possible D gene is TRBD1 (5 bases). Germline assignment: CDR1 KGHDR and CDR2 SFDVKD. This CDR3 is 17 amino acids long. Trimming shortened V by 5 bases and J by 4 bases, and 17 bases separated the two germline ends. The CDR3 DNA reads TGTGCCACCAGTGCCAGCCGTGGGGCGTCGGGGGCCAACGTCCTGACTTTC. As protein: CATSASRGASGANVLTF.

For the CDR3, the DNA is TGTGCCAGCAGTGGGGGGGACAGGAACCAGCATTTT. The encoded protein is CASSGGDRNQHF. The genes are TRBV2 and TRBJ1-5, with TRBD1 matching 8 bases. V shed 4 bases and J 12 bases; nucleotides not matched to a gene: 5. Germline V lookup: CDR1 SNHLY, CDR2 FYNNEI. The CDR3 loop spans 12 amino acids.

This clone was recorded a few times. The gene calls are TRBV4-1 and TRBJ2-7; 7 bases match TRBD2. The CDR3 totals 17 residues. The trim removed 1 base at V and 2 bases at J, leaving 11 bases unmatched. CDR1 and CDR2 from the germline V gene are MGHRA and YSYEKL. CDR3 sequence: CASSQGSGARGTYEQYF. The CDR3 coding sequence is TGCGCCAGCAGCCAAGGAAGCGGGGCGAGGGGTACCTACGAGCAGTACTTC.

This sequence joins TRBV13 and TRBJ2-2; TRBD1 matches at 7 bases. Germline V gene lookup returns CDR1 PRHDT and CDR2 FYEKMQ (reference sequence). The CDR3 loop spans 14 amino acids. Germline trimming cut 10 bases from V and 0 bases from J; bases unmatched to any gene: 5. CDR3: CATRTGANTGELFF. CDR3 DNA sequence: TGTGCCACCCGGACAGGCGCGAACACCGGGGAGCTGTTTTTT.

The rearrangement joins TRBV7-2 to TRBJ2-1; TRBD2 might be the D (5 bases). Germline CDR1 and CDR2: SGHTA and FQGNSA. This CDR3 comprises 16 residues. V lost 1 base to trimming and J lost 2 bases, with 12 bases between them. For the CDR3, the DNA is TGTGCCAGCAGCTTAGGTTACGGGAAGACCTACAATGAGCAGTTCTTC. It codes for CASSLGYGKTYNEQFF.

The chain carries TRBV19 and TRBJ1-5; 8 bases are shared with TRBD1. The CDR3 contains 15 residues. The trim removed 6 bases at V and 0 bases at J, leaving 4 bases unmatched. Germline V CDR1 and CDR2: LNHDA, SQIVND (reference sequence). CDR3 protein: CASRWTGNSNQPQHF. The CDR3 DNA is TGTGCCAGTAGATGGACAGGGAATAGCAATCAGCCCCAGCATTTT.

This clone was recorded once. V usage is TRBV11-3 and J usage is TRBJ2-5; TRBD1 agrees at 8 bases. Germline trimming cut 4 bases from V and 4 bases from J; bases unmatched to any gene: 8. The CDR3 has 15 residues. Germline loops: CDR1 SGHNT, CDR2 YENEEA. DNA for the CDR3: TGTGCCAGCAGCTCGAGGACAGGGCAGGGAGAGACCCAGTACTTC. Translation: CASSSRTGQGETQYF.

CDR3 protein: CASAPTGATSISPLHF. The CDR3 DNA reads TGTGCCAGCGCCCCGACAGGGGCGACTAGTATTTCACCCCTCCACTTT. The chain uses TRBV21-1 and TRBJ1-6; TRBD1, the D gene given by the table, was not confirmed from the DNA. TRBV21-1 is an annotated pseudogene. The CDR3 totals 16 residues.

The rearrangement uses TRBV10-3 and TRBJ1-5; the D is unclear. V gave up 0 bases and J gave up 2 bases, with 11 bases separating them. The length of the CDR3 is 16 residues. CDR1 and CDR2 (germline): ENHRY, SYGVKD. CDR3 sequence (DNA): TGTGCCATCAGTGAGTCGCCAGTTTACGGCAATCAGCCCCAGCATTTT. Its translation: CAISESPVYGNQPQHF.

The chain combines TRBV5-1 with TRBJ1-2; 7 nucleotides match TRBD1. The length of the CDR3 is 14 residues. Germline V gene data show CDR1 as SGHRS and CDR2 as YFSETQ. V lost 3 bases, J lost 2 bases, and 4 bases stayed unmatched. The CDR3 nucleotides are TGCGCCAGCAGCTGGAGACAGGGAAACTATGGCTACACCTTC. Amino acid sequence: CASSWRQGNYGYTF.

J is TRBJ2-7 and V is TRBV7-9; TRBD1 is a possible D gene (6 bases). This CDR3 has 14 amino acids. The germline CDR1 and CDR2 sequences are SEHNR and FQNEAQ (reference sequence). Trimming stripped 4 bases from V and 2 bases from J, with 12 bases between. The CDR3 DNA reads TGTGCCAGCAGCTCCACGACAGGAACCTACGAGCAGTACTTC. Translated, it gives CASSSTTGTYEQYF. The whole variable domain, remainder taken from reference TRBV7-9 and TRBJ2-7, is DTGVSQNPRHKITKRGQNVTFRCDPISEHNRLYWYRQTLGQGPEFLTYFQNEAQLEKSRLLSDRFSAERPKGSFSTLEIQRTEQGDSAMYLCASSSTTGTYEQYFGPGTRLTVT.

The chain is built from TRBV27 and TRBJ2-7; 7 bases agree with TRBD1. The CDR3 is 14 amino acids. V lost 5 bases, J lost 7 bases, and 11 bases stayed unmatched. Germline V CDR1 and CDR2: MNHEY, SMNVEV (reference sequence). This CDR3 is CASSPRQGSGEQYF. The DNA of the CDR3 is TGTGCCAGCAGTCCGCGACAGGGATCGGGGGAGCAGTACTTC.

This clone has a handful of counts. The chain has TRBV7-8 and TRBJ1-5; the D gene is possibly TRBD1 (5 bases). This CDR3 has 16 residues. Germline CDR1 reads SGHVS; CDR2 reads FQNEAQ. Trimming shortened V by 1 base and J by 3 bases, and 13 bases separated the two germline ends. This CDR3 reads CASSLVWGQSNQPQHF. The CDR3 bases are TGTGCCAGCAGCTTAGTTTGGGGCCAGTCCAATCAGCCCCAGCATTTT.

The chain is built from TRBV29-1 and TRBJ1-1; the match to TRBD1 covers 7 bases. CDR1 is SQVTM, CDR2 ANQGSEA, per germline. With V trimmed by 6 bases and J by 0 bases, 13 bases remained unmatched. This CDR3 is built from 16 residues. This chain's CDR3 is CSVVALLTGMNTEAFF. The CDR3 DNA sequence: TGCAGCGTAGTTGCGTTACTGACAGGGATGAACACTGAAGCTTTCTTT.